One sample yielded the 17 T cell receptor beta chains listed below, sequenced in a study of control samples from healthy donors and cancer patients. Generated by immunoSEQ multiplex PCR, the TCRdb table keeps only in-frame clones and is missing some. The data show over 60,000 clones, 85% seen once. The sample taken for sequencing was blood. The receptors here all came from a man in his forties in good health.

V usage is TRBV7-9 and J usage is TRBJ1-1; D not certain. Between the trimmed V and J ends, which lost 5 bases and 2 bases, there was a span of 9 bases. Per germline, CDR1 SEHNR and CDR2 FQNEAQ (reference sequence). This CDR3 has 13 amino acids. The CDR3 bases are TGTGCCAGCAGCATTGCCGGTAACACTGAAGCTTTCTTT. This gives the protein CASSIAGNTEAFF.

V and J are TRBV5-8 and TRBJ2-7; unclear D gene. V was clipped by 4 bases and J by 6 bases, with 17 bases between them. Germline CDR1 and CDR2: SGHTS and YDEGEE. The CDR3 loop spans 14 amino acids. CDR3 DNA: TGTGCCAGCAGCCCCTGGTACGGCCCCCGCGAGCAGTACTTC. Residues: CASSPWYGPREQYF.

V gene TRBV11-2 combines with J gene TRBJ1-1; D gene ambiguous. Germline V gene sequence: CDR1 SGHAT, CDR2 FQNNGV. The CDR3 is 15 residues long. Trimming stripped 5 bases from V and 1 base from J, with 14 bases between. The DNA of the CDR3 is TGTGCCAGCAGCCCGAGGCCCAGTGAGAACACTGAAGCTTTCTTT. It encodes CASSPRPSENTEAFF.

The chain carries TRBV7-9 and TRBJ1-6, with 7 bases that match TRBD1. Germline loops: CDR1 SEHNR, CDR2 FQNEAQ (reference sequence). This CDR3 has 13 residues. Trimming removed 5 bases from V and 9 bases from J; junction bases left unmatched: 4. CDR3: CASSRDRASPLHF. The CDR3 DNA follows: TGTGCCAGCAGCCGTGACAGGGCTTCACCCCTCCACTTT.

The DNA of the CDR3 is TGTGCCAGCAGTTACTCATCCCGGAACACTGAAGCTTTCTTT. Amino acids: CASSYSSRNTEAFF. The rearrangement uses TRBV6-5 and TRBJ1-1; D unclear. This CDR3 is 14 amino acids long. Trimming left V 0 bases short and J 1 base short, with 6 bases between. Germline V gene data show CDR1 as MNHEY and CDR2 as SVGAGI.

The chain links TRBV18 to TRBJ1-3; TRBD1 matches 8 bases. This CDR3 spans 16 amino acids. Germline CDR1 is KGHSH and CDR2 is LQKENI. Trimming cost V 4 bases and J 0 bases; bases outside gene matches: 5. In DNA form, the CDR3 reads TGTGCCAGCTCACTAGACAGGGGACCCTCTGGAAACACCATATATTTT. This gives the protein CASSLDRGPSGNTIYF.

In DNA, the CDR3 is TGTGCCAGCTCACCAAGGTTTCAGCGGGGGAGCTCCTACAATGAGCAGTTCTTC. Amino acids: CASSPRFQRGSSYNEQFF. The chain is built from TRBV18 and TRBJ2-1; 8 bases align to TRBD2. The CDR3 is made up of 18 amino acids. J was trimmed by 0 bases and V by 2 bases; bases with no gene match: 9. CDR1 KGHSH and CDR2 LQKENI come from the germline V gene.

The J gene is TRBJ2-6, the V gene TRBV5-5; TRBD1 matches 7 bases. The trim removed 10 bases at V and 0 bases at J, leaving 10 bases unmatched. Germline-derived CDR1 and CDR2 are SGHKS and YYEKEE (reference sequence). The CDR3 runs 16 residues. CDR3 residues: CASGQALSSGANVLTF. For the CDR3, the DNA is TGTGCCTCCGGACAGGCTCTAAGCTCTGGGGCCAACGTCCTGACTTTC.

The rearrangement links TRBV19 to TRBJ2-1, with 13 bases identical to TRBD2. With 10 bases clipped from V and 7 bases from J, the junction kept 7 bases outside the gene matches. The length of the CDR3 is 14 residues. Germline-derived CDR1 and CDR2 are LNHDA and SQIVND (reference sequence). The CDR3 here is CATRRGLAGNEQFF. Written as DNA, the CDR3 is TGTGCCACCCGCAGGGGACTAGCGGGGAATGAGCAGTTCTTC.

The chain has TRBV6-1 and TRBJ2-7, with no clear D. Trimming removed 3 bases at V and 0 bases at J, with 9 bases between. CDR1 and CDR2 from the germline V gene are MNHNS and SASEGT. The CDR3 runs to 14 residues. CDR3 sequence reads: CASSEPRDSYEQYF. The CDR3 bases are TGTGCCAGCAGTGAGCCCCGAGACTCCTACGAGCAGTACTTC.

V gene TRBV6-6 combines with J gene TRBJ2-3, with 14 positions matching TRBD2. The CDR3 runs 17 residues. CDR1 MNHNY and CDR2 SVGAGI come from the germline V gene (reference sequence). Germline trimming cut 5 bases from V and 7 bases from J; bases unmatched to any gene: 11. In DNA, the CDR3 is TGTGCCAGCAGTCTCCGACTAGCGGGGGGGGCTTGGTATACGCAGTATTTT. It encodes CASSLRLAGGAWYTQYF.

The chain joins TRBV4-3 to TRBJ1-5; TRBD1 aligns across 9 bases. CDR3 length equals 17 residues. V trimming: 3 bases; J trimming: 7 bases; junction bases outside the gene matches: 13. Per germline, CDR1 LGHNA and CDR2 YSLEER. CDR3 protein: CASSQTTGGWLGQPQHF. Written as DNA, the CDR3 is TGCGCCAGCAGCCAGACCACAGGGGGCTGGTTGGGGCAGCCCCAGCATTTT.

The chain recombines TRBV27 with TRBJ2-5; maybe TRBD1 (5 bases). Germline CDR1 MNHEY, CDR2 SMNVEV (reference sequence). V lost 0 bases and J lost 7, with 15 bases in between. The length of the CDR3 is 15 residues. The CDR3 is CASSLSAGRAGTQYF. The CDR3 region has the DNA TGTGCCAGCAGTTTATCCGCCGGCAGGGCCGGGACCCAGTACTTC.

V is TRBV7-9 and J is TRBJ1-1; D may be TRBD1 (6 bases). Trimming stripped 5 bases from V and 1 base from J, with 11 bases between. The germline CDR1 and CDR2 sequences are SEHNR and FQNEAQ (reference sequence). This CDR3 contains 14 residues. The CDR3 nucleotides are TGTGCCAGCAGCCTCGGACAGCCGAACACTGAAGCTTTCTTT. It yields the protein CASSLGQPNTEAFF.

J is TRBJ2-3 and V is TRBV6-2 or TRBV6-3; D possibly uses TRBD1 or TRBD2 (5 bases each). V dropped 1 base and J dropped 4 bases, with 9 bases sitting between them. The CDR3 spans 14 residues. CDR1 and CDR2 from the germline V gene are MNHEY and SVGEGT. CDR3 region: CASSYWGIPDTQYF. The DNA of the CDR3 is TGTGCCAGCAGTTACTGGGGGATCCCAGATACGCAGTATTTT.

This chain links TRBV29-1 with TRBJ1-2; possible D gene TRBD1, 5 bases. V shed 3 bases and J shed 7 bases, with 18 bases lying between them. Germline V gene data show CDR1 as SQVTM and CDR2 as ANQGSEA. This CDR3 region has 14 residues. CDR3 amino acids: CSVDESGLASGYTF. CDR3 bases: TGCAGCGTTGATGAGTCAGGGCTGGCCTCTGGCTACACCTTC. The full variable domain, rest sourced from reference TRBV29-1 and TRBJ1-2, is SAVISQKPSRDICQRGTSLTIQCQVDSQVTMMFWYRQQPGQSLTLIATANQGSEATYESGFVIDKFPISRPNLTFSTLTVSNMSPEDSSIYLCSVDESGLASGYTFGSGTRLTVV.

The DNA of the CDR3 is TGTGCCAGCGCCGAGACTTGGGAGACCCAGTACTTC. This sequence encodes CASAETWETQYF. J is TRBJ2-5 and V is TRBV2; no clear D gene. Germline CDR1 is SNHLY and CDR2 is FYNNEI. V gave up 8 bases and J gave up 5 bases, with 12 bases separating them. The CDR3 spans 12 residues.